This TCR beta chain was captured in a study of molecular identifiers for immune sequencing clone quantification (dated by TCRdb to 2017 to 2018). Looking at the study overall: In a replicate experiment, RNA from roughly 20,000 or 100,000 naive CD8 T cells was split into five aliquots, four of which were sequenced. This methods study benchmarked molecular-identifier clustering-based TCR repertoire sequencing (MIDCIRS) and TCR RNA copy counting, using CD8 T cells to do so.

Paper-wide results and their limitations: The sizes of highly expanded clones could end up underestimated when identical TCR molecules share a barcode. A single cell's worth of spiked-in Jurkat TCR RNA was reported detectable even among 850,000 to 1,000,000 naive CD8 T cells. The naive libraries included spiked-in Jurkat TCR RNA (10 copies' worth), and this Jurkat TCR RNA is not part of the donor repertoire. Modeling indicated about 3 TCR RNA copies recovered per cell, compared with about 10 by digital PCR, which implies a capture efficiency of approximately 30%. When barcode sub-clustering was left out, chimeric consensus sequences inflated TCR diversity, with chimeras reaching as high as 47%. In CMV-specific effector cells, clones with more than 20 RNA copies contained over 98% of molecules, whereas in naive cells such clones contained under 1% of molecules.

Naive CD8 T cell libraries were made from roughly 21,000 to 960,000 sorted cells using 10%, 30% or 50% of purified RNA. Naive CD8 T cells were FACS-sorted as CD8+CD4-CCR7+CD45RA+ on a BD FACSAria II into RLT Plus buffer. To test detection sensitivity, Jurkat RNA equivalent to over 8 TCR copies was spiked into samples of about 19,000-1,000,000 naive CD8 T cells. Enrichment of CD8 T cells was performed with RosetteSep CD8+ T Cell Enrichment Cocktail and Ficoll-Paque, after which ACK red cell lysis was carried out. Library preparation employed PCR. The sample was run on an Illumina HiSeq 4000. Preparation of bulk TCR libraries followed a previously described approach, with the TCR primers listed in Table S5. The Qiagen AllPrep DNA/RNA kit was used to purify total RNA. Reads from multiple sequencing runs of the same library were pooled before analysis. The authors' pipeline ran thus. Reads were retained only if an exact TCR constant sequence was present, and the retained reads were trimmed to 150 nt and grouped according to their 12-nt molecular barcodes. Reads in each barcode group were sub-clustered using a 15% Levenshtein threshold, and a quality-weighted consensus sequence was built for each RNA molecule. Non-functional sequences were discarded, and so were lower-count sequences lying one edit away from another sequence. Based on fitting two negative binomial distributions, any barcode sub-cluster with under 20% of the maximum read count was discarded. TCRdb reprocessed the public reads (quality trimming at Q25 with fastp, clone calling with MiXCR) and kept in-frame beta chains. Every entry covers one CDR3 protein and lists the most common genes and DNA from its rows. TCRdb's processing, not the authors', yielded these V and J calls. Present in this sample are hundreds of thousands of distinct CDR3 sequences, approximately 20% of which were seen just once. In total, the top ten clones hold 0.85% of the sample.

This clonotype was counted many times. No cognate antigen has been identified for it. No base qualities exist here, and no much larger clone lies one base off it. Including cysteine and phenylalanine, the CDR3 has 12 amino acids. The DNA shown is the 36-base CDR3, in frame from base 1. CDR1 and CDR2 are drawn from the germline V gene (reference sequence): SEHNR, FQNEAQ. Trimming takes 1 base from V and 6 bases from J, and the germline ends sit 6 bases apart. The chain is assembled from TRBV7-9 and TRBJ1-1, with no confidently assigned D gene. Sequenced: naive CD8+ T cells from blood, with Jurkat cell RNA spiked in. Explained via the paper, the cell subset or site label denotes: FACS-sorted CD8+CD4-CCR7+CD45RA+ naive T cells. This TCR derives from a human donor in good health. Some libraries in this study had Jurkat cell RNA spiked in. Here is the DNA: TGTGCCAGCAGCTTAGATGACGCTGAAGCTTTCTTT. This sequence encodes CASSLDDAEAFF.